This entry is about one TCR beta chain. Its antigen is currently unknown. Assay used: immunoSEQ multiplex PCR; TCRdb lists only in-frame clones, some missing. Among 150,000 or so clones listed, approximately 89% were seen once. This record comes from a study of cytomegalovirus exposure and HLA in healthy donors. Study conclusions and caveats: Researchers counted roughly 150 TCR beta chains as cytomegalovirus-associated. Later, an analysis found that TCR clusters from the first cohort tended to co-occur in the 120 or so validation repertoires. A few CMV-associated chains proved CMV antigen-specific in vitro.

There are 14 residues in the CDR3. The germline V and J ends were trimmed by 0 bases and 7 bases, with 13 bases remaining between them. The germline CDR1 and CDR2 sequences are LGHNA and YSLEER. The rearrangement joins TRBV4-3 to TRBJ2-7; D gene unclear. This sequence was found in a man in his late teens or twenties in good health and CMV-seropositive. The sequencing sample was made of PBMCs. CDR3 protein: CASSQDLEAGEQYF. The CDR3, as DNA: TGCGCCAGCAGCCAAGATTTAGAGGCTGGGGAGCAGTACTTC.